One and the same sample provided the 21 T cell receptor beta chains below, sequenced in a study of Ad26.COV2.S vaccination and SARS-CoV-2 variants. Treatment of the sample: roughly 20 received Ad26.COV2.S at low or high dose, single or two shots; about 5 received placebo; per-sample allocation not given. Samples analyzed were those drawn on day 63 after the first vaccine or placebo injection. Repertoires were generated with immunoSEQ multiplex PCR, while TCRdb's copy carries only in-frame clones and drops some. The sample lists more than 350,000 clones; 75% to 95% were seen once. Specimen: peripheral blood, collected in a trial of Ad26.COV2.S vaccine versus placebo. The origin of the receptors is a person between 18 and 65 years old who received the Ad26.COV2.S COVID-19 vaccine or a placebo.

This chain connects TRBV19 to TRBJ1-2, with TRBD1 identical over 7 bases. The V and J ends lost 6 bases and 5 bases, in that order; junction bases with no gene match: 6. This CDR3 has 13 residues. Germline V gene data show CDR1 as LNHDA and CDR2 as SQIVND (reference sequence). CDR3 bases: TGTGCCAGTAGCGTGAGGGGGCAGTATGGCTACACCTTC. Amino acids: CASSVRGQYGYTF.

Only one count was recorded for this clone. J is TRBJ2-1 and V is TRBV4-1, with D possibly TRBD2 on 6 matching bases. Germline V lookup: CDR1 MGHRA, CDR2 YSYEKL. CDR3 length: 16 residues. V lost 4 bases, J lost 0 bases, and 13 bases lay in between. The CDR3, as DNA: TGCGCCAGCAGCCGGTTAGCGGCTAGCTCCTACAATGAGCAGTTCTTC. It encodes CASSRLAASSYNEQFF.

In nucleotides, the CDR3 is TGTGCCAGCAGCCAAGATAACAGGGGGGCAACGCAGTATTTT. It is translated as CASSQDNRGATQYF. The rearrangement uses TRBV3-1 (or the pseudogene TRBV3-2) and TRBJ2-3, with 8 bases lining up with TRBD1. The V and J ends lost 0 bases and 9 bases, in that order; junction bases with no gene match: 5. The CDR3 runs to 14 residues. Germline V gives CDR1 LGHDT, CDR2 YNNKEL (reference sequence).

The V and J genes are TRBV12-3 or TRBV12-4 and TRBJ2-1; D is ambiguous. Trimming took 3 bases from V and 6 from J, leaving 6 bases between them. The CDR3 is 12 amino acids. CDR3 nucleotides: TGTGCCAGCAGTTTCGTAGCCAATGAGCAGTTCTTC. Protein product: CASSFVANEQFF.

The CDR3 DNA sequence: TGTGCCAGTAGTACGAGTTTGAAGCCTCCTTACGACGAGCAGTACTTC. This encodes CASSTSLKPPYDEQYF. The chain carries TRBV19 and TRBJ2-7; no firm D call. V gave up 4 bases and J gave up 5 bases, with 21 bases separating them. This CDR3 contains 16 residues. The germline gives CDR1 LNHDA, CDR2 SQIVND (reference sequence).

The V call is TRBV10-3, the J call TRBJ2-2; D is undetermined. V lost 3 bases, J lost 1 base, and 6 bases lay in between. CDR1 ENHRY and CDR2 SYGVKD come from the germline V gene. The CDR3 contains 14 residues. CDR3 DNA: TGTGCCATCAGTGAAAGGAAGAACACCGGGGAGCTGTTTTTT. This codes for CAISERKNTGELFF.

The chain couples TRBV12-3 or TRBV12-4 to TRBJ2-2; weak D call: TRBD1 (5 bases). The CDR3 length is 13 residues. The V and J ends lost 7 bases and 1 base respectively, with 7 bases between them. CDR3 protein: CASTRGNTGELFF. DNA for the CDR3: TGTGCCAGCACTAGGGGGAACACCGGGGAGCTGTTTTTT.

CDR3 loop: CASSFGQGQRETQYF. The CDR3 DNA sequence: TGTGCCAGCAGCTTCGGCCAGGGTCAGAGAGAGACCCAGTACTTC. The chain has TRBV11-2 and TRBJ2-5; tentative D call: TRBD1 (5 bases). In germline, CDR1 is SGHAT, CDR2 FQNNGV. The CDR3 runs to 15 residues. Between the trimmed V and J ends, which lost 3 bases and 4 bases, there was a span of 15 bases.

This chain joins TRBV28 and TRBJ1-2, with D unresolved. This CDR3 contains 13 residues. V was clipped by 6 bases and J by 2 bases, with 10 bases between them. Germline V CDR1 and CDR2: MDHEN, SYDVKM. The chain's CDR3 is CASRTPPNYGYTF. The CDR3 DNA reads TGTGCCAGCAGGACGCCCCCCAACTATGGCTACACCTTC.

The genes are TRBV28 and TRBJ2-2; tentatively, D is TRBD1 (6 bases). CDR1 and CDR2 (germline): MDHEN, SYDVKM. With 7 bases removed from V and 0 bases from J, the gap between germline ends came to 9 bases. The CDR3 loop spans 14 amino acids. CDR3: CASIRTANTGELFF. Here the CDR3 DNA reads TGTGCCAGCATCCGGACAGCGAACACCGGGGAGCTGTTTTTT.

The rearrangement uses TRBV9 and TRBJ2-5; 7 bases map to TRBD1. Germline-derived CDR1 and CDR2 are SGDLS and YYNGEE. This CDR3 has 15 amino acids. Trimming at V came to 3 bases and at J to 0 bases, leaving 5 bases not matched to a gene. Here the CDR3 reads CASSGGQVHQETQYF. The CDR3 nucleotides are TGTGCCAGCAGCGGAGGACAGGTCCACCAAGAGACCCAGTACTTC.

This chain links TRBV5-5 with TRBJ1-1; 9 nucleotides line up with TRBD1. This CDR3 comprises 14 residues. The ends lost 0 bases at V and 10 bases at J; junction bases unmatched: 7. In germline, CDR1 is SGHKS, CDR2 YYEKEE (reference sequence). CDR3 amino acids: CASSLEGQGVRAFF. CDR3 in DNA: TGTGCCAGCAGCTTGGAGGGACAGGGAGTTCGAGCTTTCTTT.

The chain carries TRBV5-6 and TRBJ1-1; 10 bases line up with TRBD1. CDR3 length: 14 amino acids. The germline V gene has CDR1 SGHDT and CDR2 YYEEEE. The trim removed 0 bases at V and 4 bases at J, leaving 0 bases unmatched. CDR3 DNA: TGTGCCAGCAGCTTGGGGGACAGGGGCACTGAAGCTTTCTTT. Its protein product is CASSLGDRGTEAFF.

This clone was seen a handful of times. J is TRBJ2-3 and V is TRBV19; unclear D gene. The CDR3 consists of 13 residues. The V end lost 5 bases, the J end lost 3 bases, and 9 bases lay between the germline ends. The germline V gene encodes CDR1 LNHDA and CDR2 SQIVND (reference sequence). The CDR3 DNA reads TGTGCCAGTAGTTACACGATTACAGATACGCAGTATTTT. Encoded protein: CASSYTITDTQYF.

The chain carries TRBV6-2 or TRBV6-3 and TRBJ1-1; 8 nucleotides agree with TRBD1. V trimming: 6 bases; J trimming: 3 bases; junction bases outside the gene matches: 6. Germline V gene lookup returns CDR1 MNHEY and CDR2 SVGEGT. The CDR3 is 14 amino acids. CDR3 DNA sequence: TGTGCCAGCAGCGACAGGGGAACGGACACTGAAGCTTTCTTT. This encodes CASSDRGTDTEAFF.

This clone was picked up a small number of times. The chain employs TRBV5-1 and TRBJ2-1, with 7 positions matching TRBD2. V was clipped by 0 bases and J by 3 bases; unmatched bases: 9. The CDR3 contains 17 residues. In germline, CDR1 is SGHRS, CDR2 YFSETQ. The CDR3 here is CASSLGNAGVNYNEQFF. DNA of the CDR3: TGCGCCAGCAGCTTGGGGAACGCGGGAGTTAACTACAATGAGCAGTTCTTC.

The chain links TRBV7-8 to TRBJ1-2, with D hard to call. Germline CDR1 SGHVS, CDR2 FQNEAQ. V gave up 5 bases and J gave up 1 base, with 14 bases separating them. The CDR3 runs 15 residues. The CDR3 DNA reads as TGTGCCAGCAGCCTAGGACGGGCCAATAACTATGGCTACACCTTC. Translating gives CASSLGRANNYGYTF.

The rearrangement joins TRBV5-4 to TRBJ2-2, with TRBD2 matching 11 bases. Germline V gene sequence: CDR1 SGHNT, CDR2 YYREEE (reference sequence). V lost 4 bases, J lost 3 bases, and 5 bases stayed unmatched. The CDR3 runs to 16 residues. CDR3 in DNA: TGTGCCAGCAGCATAGGACTAGCGGGCCACACCGGGGAGCTGTTTTTT. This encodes CASSIGLAGHTGELFF.

The CDR3 nucleotides read TGTGCCAGTAGTACAAACAGGGAAGATACGCAGTATTTT. This encodes CASSTNREDTQYF. V gene TRBV19 combines with J gene TRBJ2-3; D perhaps matches TRBD1 (6 bases). In germline, CDR1 is LNHDA, CDR2 SQIVND (reference sequence). Trimming cost V 4 bases and J 5 bases, with 10 bases left between them. The CDR3 length is 13 residues.

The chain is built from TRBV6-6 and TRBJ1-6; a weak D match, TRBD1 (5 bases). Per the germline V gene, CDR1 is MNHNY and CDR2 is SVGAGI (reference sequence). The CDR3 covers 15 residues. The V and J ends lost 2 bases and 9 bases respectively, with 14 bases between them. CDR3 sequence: CASSYRPGTGSPLHF. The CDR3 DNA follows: TGTGCCAGCAGTTACCGTCCCGGGACGGGTTCACCCCTCCACTTT.

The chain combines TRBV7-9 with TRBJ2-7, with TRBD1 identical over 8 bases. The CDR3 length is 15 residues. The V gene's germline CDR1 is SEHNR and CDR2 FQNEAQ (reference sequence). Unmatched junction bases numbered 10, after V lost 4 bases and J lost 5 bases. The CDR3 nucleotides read TGTGCCAGCAGCTCAGGGGGCGCGGATCGCCACGAGCAGTACTTC. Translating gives CASSSGGADRHEQYF.